This T cell receptor (beta chain) was identified in a study of control samples from healthy donors and cancer patients. The CDR3 length is 15 residues. V was cut by 2 bases and J by 0 bases, with 5 bases left in between. Germline lookup yields CDR1 MRHNA and CDR2 SNTAGT. Here immunoSEQ multiplex PCR was the method, and the copy in TCRdb shows in-frame clones only, minus some. In the table there are tens of thousands of clones, approximately 91% of which are singletons. The specimen was PBMCs. V and J are TRBV6-4 and TRBJ2-6; D unresolved. The clonotype originates from a middle-aged man with head and neck cancer. The CDR3 region has the DNA TGTGCCAGCAGTGACGACAACTCTGGGGCCAACGTCCTGACTTTC. Translating gives CASSDDNSGANVLTF.